This passage covers 6 T cell receptor beta chains from one sample sequenced in a study of cytomegalovirus exposure and HLA in healthy donors. 60 Vbeta and 13 Jbeta primers were used in PCR. Sequenced by immunoSEQ multiplex PCR; TCRdb stores in-frame clones only, minus some. Seen here are 200,000 or so clones, roughly 80% observed once, and the top ten hold over 5.5%. The sample was PBMCs. These receptor sequences come from a man between 35 and 55 years old in good health and CMV-seropositive.

The CDR3 sequence: CASSPSGFEGYGYTF. The DNA for the CDR3 is TGTGCCAGTAGTCCTTCGGGGTTTGAAGGCTATGGCTACACCTTC. The V gene is TRBV19, the J gene TRBJ1-2; D remains ambiguous. Trimming removed 5 bases at V and 4 bases at J, with 17 bases between. CDR3 length: 15 residues. Germline CDR1 and CDR2: LNHDA and SQIVND (reference sequence).

On this clone itself: Relative to the germline gene, one junction end is altered; a read error may explain this. J is TRBJ2-5 and V is TRBV9; tentative D call: TRBD2 (6 bases). The CDR3 runs 16 residues. Germline lookup yields CDR1 SGDLS and CDR2 YYNGEE. CDR3 protein: CANSAFVGDYQETQYF. CDR3 nucleotides: TGTGCCAACAGCGCGTTCGTAGGGGACTACCAAGAGACCCAGTACTTC.

The chain links TRBV7-9 to TRBJ2-1; D might be TRBD2 (7 bases). The germline CDR1 and CDR2 sequences are SEHNR and FQNEAQ (reference sequence). Trimming took off 1 base at V and 1 base at J, with 20 bases between the two ends. There are 19 residues in the CDR3. The CDR3 sequence: CASSLGDWGGGVSYNEQFF. The CDR3 DNA reads TGTGCCAGCAGCTTAGGTGATTGGGGAGGGGGAGTATCCTACAATGAGCAGTTCTTC.

V gene TRBV28 combines with J gene TRBJ1-2; D gene unclear. Per germline, CDR1 MDHEN and CDR2 SYDVKM. The CDR3 runs 13 residues. V shed 1 base and J shed 6 bases, with 9 bases lying between them. CDR3 protein: CASSLSPLDGYTF. The CDR3 DNA sequence: TGTGCCAGCAGTTTATCCCCTCTCGATGGCTACACCTTC.

V and J are TRBV27 and TRBJ2-1; 9 bases fit TRBD1. The CDR3 runs 15 residues. Germline CDR1 and CDR2: MNHEY and SMNVEV (reference sequence). The V segment lost 5 bases and the J segment 4 bases; nucleotides outside the gene matches: 6. The CDR3 here is CASSPGQGRYNEQFF. CDR3 nucleotide sequence: TGTGCCAGCAGTCCTGGACAGGGGAGATACAATGAGCAGTTCTTC.

The rearrangement links TRBV2 to TRBJ2-7; 8 nucleotides match TRBD1. V gave up 7 bases and J gave up 0 bases; unmatched junction bases: 5. Germline assignment: CDR1 SNHLY and CDR2 FYNNEI. This CDR3 is built from 14 residues. DNA of the CDR3: TGTGCCAGCACCCGGGACAGGAGCTCCTACGAGCAGTACTTC. It is translated as CASTRDRSSYEQYF.